This TCR beta chain was recorded in a study of T cell repertoires in ileal Crohn's disease. Time point meaning: proximal margin of the surgical specimen (macroscopically non-inflamed). TCRdb's copy holds only in-frame clones and misses some; the assay was immunoSEQ multiplex PCR. This table holds 7,000 to 8,000 clones, roughly 80% found once. The clonotype comes from an adult with Crohn's disease. Sequenced sample: ileal tissue.

CDR3 protein: CASSVGRGSYEQYF. CDR3 bases: TGCGCCAGCAGTGTCGGAAGGGGGTCCTACGAGCAGTACTTC. The chain links TRBV10-1 to TRBJ2-7; D might be TRBD1 (6 bases). This CDR3 spans 14 amino acids. Germline CDR1 is WNHNN and CDR2 is SYGVQD (reference sequence). Trimming removed 4 bases at V and 1 base at J, with 11 bases between.